These 8 T cell receptor beta chains were sequenced from one sample in a study of T cell responses to AZD1222 COVID-19 vaccine. Assay: immunoSEQ multiplex PCR; the TCRdb copy retains only in-frame clones and omits some. Among about 100,000 clones listed, approximately 86% were seen once. The sample consisted of peripheral blood, taken on day 0 of AZD1222 vaccination. The receptor set was obtained from an adult in good health.

The J gene is TRBJ1-3, the V gene TRBV30; a weak D match, TRBD1 (5 bases). The CDR3 covers 13 residues. V was trimmed by 5 bases and J by 0 bases, leaving 8 bases between them. Germline V gene lookup returns CDR1 GTSNPN and CDR2 SVGIG (reference sequence). The CDR3 sequence is CAWSRGSGNTIYF. CDR3 nucleotides: TGTGCCTGGTCAAGGGGCTCTGGAAACACCATATATTTT.

This chain joins TRBV7-6 and TRBJ2-3; 7 positions match TRBD2. V shed 1 base, J shed 1 base, and the junction held 5 bases outside the gene matches. Germline assignment: CDR1 SGHVS and CDR2 FNYEAQ. The CDR3 length is 16 residues. The CDR3 DNA follows: TGTGCCAGCAGCTTAGGCAGCGCGGGGGGCACAGATACGCAGTATTTT. It is translated as CASSLGSAGGTDTQYF.

V and J are TRBV19 and TRBJ2-7; D is ambiguous. V lost 8 bases to trimming and J lost 3 bases, with 11 bases between them. CDR1 and CDR2 (germline): LNHDA, SQIVND (reference sequence). The CDR3 has 12 residues. The CDR3 bases are TGTGCCAGTTCTGACCTTGACTACGAGCAGTACTTC. This translates into CASSDLDYEQYF. The whole variable domain, remainder taken from reference TRBV19 and TRBJ2-7, is DGGITQSPKYLFRKEGQNVTLSCEQNLNHDAMYWYRQDPGQGLRLIYYSQIVNDFQKGDIAEGYSVSREKKESFPLTVTSAQKNPTAFYLCASSDLDYEQYFGPGTRLTVT.

V gene TRBV20-1 combines with J gene TRBJ2-3, with 8 bases aligning to TRBD2. This CDR3 is built from 14 residues. V shed 6 bases, J shed 0 bases, and the junction held 5 bases outside the gene matches. CDR1 DFQATT and CDR2 SNEGSKA come from the germline V gene (reference sequence). CDR3: CSASVAGSTDTQYF. CDR3 DNA: TGCAGTGCAAGTGTAGCGGGGAGCACAGATACGCAGTATTTT.

V is TRBV12-3 or TRBV12-4 and J is TRBJ1-2; 7 nucleotides line up with TRBD1. This CDR3 is 12 amino acids long. With V trimmed by 6 bases and J by 8 bases, 6 bases remained unmatched. DNA of the CDR3: TGTGCCAGCAGGGGGGACAGCAAAGGCTACACCTTC. It codes for CASRGDSKGYTF.

This clone was found once. The chain combines TRBV6-4 with TRBJ1-5; 7 bases fit TRBD1. The ends lost 2 bases at V and 6 bases at J; junction bases unmatched: 4. This CDR3 has 14 residues. CDR1 is MRHNA and CDR2 is SNTAGT in the germline V gene. The CDR3 here is CASSDAGDSQPQHF. The CDR3 DNA reads TGTGCCAGCAGTGACGCCGGGGACAGTCAGCCCCAGCATTTT.

The chain uses TRBV29-1 and TRBJ2-2, with D perhaps TRBD2 (5 bases). CDR3 length: 13 residues. The V gene's germline CDR1 is SQVTM and CDR2 ANQGSEA. V was pared by 2 bases and J by 8 bases, with 12 bases between. CDR3 nucleotide sequence: TGCAGCGTTGAAAAAGGAGGCGCTGGGGAGCTGTTTTTT. This encodes CSVEKGGAGELFF.

J is TRBJ2-6 and V is TRBV18; no clear D gene. CDR1 is KGHSH, CDR2 LQKENI, per germline. There are 14 residues in the CDR3. V was shortened by 0 bases and J by 2 bases, with 2 bases between the two germline ends. The CDR3 nucleotides are TGTGCCAGCTCACCACCGGCTGGGGCCAACGTCCTGACTTTC. This encodes CASSPPAGANVLTF.